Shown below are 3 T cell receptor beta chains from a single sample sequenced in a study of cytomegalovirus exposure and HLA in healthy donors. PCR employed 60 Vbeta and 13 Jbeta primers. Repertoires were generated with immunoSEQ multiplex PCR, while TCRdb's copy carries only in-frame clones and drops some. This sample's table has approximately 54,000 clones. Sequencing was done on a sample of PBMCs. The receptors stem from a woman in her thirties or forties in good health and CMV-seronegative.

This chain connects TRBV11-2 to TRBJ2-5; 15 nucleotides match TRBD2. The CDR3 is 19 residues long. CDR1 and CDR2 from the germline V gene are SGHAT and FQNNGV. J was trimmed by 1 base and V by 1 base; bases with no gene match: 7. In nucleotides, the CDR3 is TGTGCCAGCAGCTTAGGAGGACTAGCGGGGGGGGGATTCCAAGAGACCCAGTACTTC. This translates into CASSLGGLAGGGFQETQYF.

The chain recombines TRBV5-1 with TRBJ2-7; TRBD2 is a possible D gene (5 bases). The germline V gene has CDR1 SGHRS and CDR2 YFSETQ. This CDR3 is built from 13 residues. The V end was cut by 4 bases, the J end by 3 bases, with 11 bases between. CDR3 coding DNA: TGCGCCAGCAGCCCTGGAGGCGGCTACGAGCAGTACTTC. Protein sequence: CASSPGGGYEQYF.

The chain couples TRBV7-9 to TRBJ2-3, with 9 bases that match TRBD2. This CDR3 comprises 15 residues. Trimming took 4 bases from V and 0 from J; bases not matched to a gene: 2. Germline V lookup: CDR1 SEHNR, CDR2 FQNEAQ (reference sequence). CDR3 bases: TGTGCCAGCAGCTCTAGCGGGGCTAGCACAGATACGCAGTATTTT. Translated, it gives CASSSSGASTDTQYF.